This TCR beta chain derives from a study of blood T cell repertoires in COVID-19. Germline V gene lookup returns CDR1 SGDLS and CDR2 YYNGEE. The ends lost 0 bases at V and 6 bases at J; junction bases unmatched: 8. The length of the CDR3 is 18 residues. In the source study's methods: By means of reference gene primer amplification, nucleated cell counts were estimated. Some clones are missing from TCRdb's copy, which holds only in-frame ones; the method was immunoSEQ multiplex PCR. That table gives V, J and clone size, and the DNA gave D and trimming. The table has about 25,000 clones, approximately 90% seen once; the top ten hold 8% to 10%.

This chain uses TRBV9 with TRBJ2-3, with 15 bases identical to TRBD2. Material for sequencing was peripheral blood. The TCR comes from a human donor with active COVID-19. The donor label of this sample is uncertain. CDR3: CASSVDPGTSGRYDTQYF. The CDR3 DNA sequence: TGTGCCAGCAGCGTAGACCCCGGGACTAGCGGGAGGTATGATACGCAGTATTTT.